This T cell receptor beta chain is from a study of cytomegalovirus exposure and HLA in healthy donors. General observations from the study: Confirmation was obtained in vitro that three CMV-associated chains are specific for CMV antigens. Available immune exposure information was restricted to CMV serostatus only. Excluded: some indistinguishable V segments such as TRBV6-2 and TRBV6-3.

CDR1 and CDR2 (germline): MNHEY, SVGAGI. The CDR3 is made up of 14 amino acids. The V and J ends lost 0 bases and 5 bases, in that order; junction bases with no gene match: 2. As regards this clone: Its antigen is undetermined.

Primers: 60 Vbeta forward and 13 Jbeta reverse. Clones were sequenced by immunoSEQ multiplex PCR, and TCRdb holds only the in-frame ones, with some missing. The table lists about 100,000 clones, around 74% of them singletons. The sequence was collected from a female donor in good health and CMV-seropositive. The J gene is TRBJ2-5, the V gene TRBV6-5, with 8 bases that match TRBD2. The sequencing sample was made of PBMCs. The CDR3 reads CASSYSSGGETQYF. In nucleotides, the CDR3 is TGTGCCAGCAGTTACTCGAGCGGGGGTGAGACCCAGTACTTC.